Included here is one T cell receptor beta chain sequence, with context. The data belong to a study of shared clonotypes between healthy human individuals. V dropped 8 bases and J dropped 7 bases, with 15 bases sitting between them. Germline CDR1 and CDR2: SGHNT and YENEEA. The CDR3 loop spans 13 amino acids. Clones were sequenced by immunoSEQ multiplex PCR, and TCRdb holds only the in-frame ones, with some missing. The sample gives about 980,000 clones, around three quarters of which show up once; about 1.5% is in the top ten. The rearrangement uses TRBV11-3 and TRBJ2-1, with D maybe TRBD1 (6 bases). The specimen was memory CD4+ T cells sorted from blood. This sample's subset: CD45RA-negative fraction. The TCR was taken from a young man in good health. The CDR3 sequence: CASGRGGRNEQFF. The CDR3, as DNA: TGTGCCAGCGGCAGGGGTGGTAGGAATGAGCAGTTCTTC.